This T cell receptor beta chain was identified during a study of blood T cell repertoires in COVID-19. Looking at the study overall: COVID-19 samples collected from the United States, Italy and Spain covered acute and convalescent phases.

The CDR3 is 11 amino acids. Germline-derived CDR1 and CDR2 are SQVTM and ANQGSEA. With V trimmed by 6 bases and J by 7 bases, 5 bases remained unmatched. Original methodology: Scientists estimated how many nucleated cells there were by amplifying reference gene primers. TCRdb keeps only in-frame clones here, not all; method: immunoSEQ multiplex PCR. V and J calls and clone size are given by that table; D and trimming were obtained from the DNA. The sample records fewer than 350,000 clones, roughly nine tenths being singletons. The chain joins TRBV29-1 to TRBJ1-1; 7 bases align to TRBD1. Sequencing used peripheral blood. This TCR derives from a woman in her twenties or thirties with COVID-19, enrolled during active disease. CDR3 coding DNA: TGCAGCGTCCACCGGGACAGTGAAGCTTTCTTT. This codes for CSVHRDSEAFF.